The 28 T cell receptor beta chains presented below share a single source sample, sequenced in a study of blood T cell repertoires in COVID-19. The repertoire was sequenced with immunoSEQ multiplex PCR; TCRdb's copy has only in-frame clones and lacks some. The sample includes 30,000 to 45,000 clones, 90% of them seen just once. Sequencing was performed on peripheral blood. Receptor source: a man between 70 and 80 years old with acute or convalescent COVID-19.

This clone has more than one count but fewer than ten. V and J are TRBV7-3 and TRBJ1-2; 7 bases are shared with TRBD1. Germline CDR1 SGHTA, CDR2 FQGTGA. Trimming took 1 base from V and 6 from J; bases not matched to a gene: 5. The CDR3 spans 14 residues. This CDR3 reads CASSLNPGGDGYTF. As DNA, the CDR3 is TGTGCCAGCAGCTTAAATCCAGGGGGTGATGGCTACACCTTC.

V gene TRBV19 combines with J gene TRBJ1-1; 12 nucleotides match TRBD1. CDR1 is LNHDA and CDR2 is SQIVND in the germline V gene (reference sequence). This CDR3 is built from 16 residues. With V trimmed by 4 bases and J by 3 bases, 6 bases remained unmatched. The CDR3 sequence is CASSTRDRGRDTEAFF. The CDR3 DNA reads TGTGCCAGTAGTACCCGGGACAGGGGGCGAGACACTGAAGCTTTCTTT.

The V call is TRBV3-1 (or the pseudogene TRBV3-2), the J call TRBJ2-3; the match to TRBD2 covers 8 bases. Germline V gene sequence: CDR1 LGHDT, CDR2 YNNKEL (reference sequence). Trimming cost V 3 bases and J 2 bases; bases outside gene matches: 4. The CDR3 totals 15 residues. CDR3 bases: TGTGCCAGCAGCCACAAAGCGGGGGTCACAGATACGCAGTATTTT. The encoded protein is CASSHKAGVTDTQYF.

V is TRBV27 and J is TRBJ1-1, with TRBD1 matching 8 bases. Germline assignment: CDR1 MNHEY and CDR2 SMNVEV (reference sequence). Trimming at V came to 7 bases and at J to 1 base, leaving 11 bases not matched to a gene. The CDR3 has 16 residues. The CDR3 sequence is CASTAQLDRANTEAFF. The DNA of the CDR3 is TGTGCCAGCACGGCCCAGCTGGACAGGGCGAACACTGAAGCTTTCTTT.

The rearrangement links TRBV7-2 to TRBJ1-1, with 8 bases aligning to TRBD1. Germline V gene lookup returns CDR1 SGHTA and CDR2 FQGNSA. CDR3 length: 15 residues. Unmatched junction bases numbered 4, after V lost 3 bases and J lost 1 base. The CDR3 here is CASSFTGTGNTEAFF. DNA of the CDR3: TGTGCCAGCAGCTTCACCGGGACAGGGAACACTGAAGCTTTCTTT.

This rearrangement joins TRBV7-2 to TRBJ1-1; 7 nucleotides match TRBD1. Trimming removed 6 bases from V and 3 bases from J; junction bases left unmatched: 10. This CDR3 has 15 amino acids. Germline CDR1 is SGHTA and CDR2 is FQGNSA. CDR3: CASRRDRDKDTEAFF. CDR3 bases: TGTGCCAGCAGGAGAGACAGGGATAAGGACACTGAAGCTTTCTTT.

V usage is TRBV9 and J usage is TRBJ2-7; 7 bases are shared with TRBD2. The V gene end was trimmed by 0 bases and the J gene end by 6 bases; junction bases not matched to a gene: 3. In germline, CDR1 is SGDLS, CDR2 YYNGEE. The CDR3 length is 13 residues. CDR3 protein: CASSVEAGSEQYF. Written as DNA, the CDR3 is TGTGCCAGCAGCGTAGAAGCGGGATCCGAGCAGTACTTC.

Only one count was recorded for this clone. J is TRBJ1-5 and V is TRBV18; TRBD1 aligns across 7 bases. Per germline, CDR1 KGHSH and CDR2 LQKENI. CDR3 length: 15 amino acids. Losses at the gene ends were 2 bases for V and 7 bases for J; bases not matched to a gene: 8. The CDR3 DNA reads as TGTGCCAGCTCACCAGGCAACAGGGGTGGGCAGCCCCAGCATTTT. The encoded protein is CASSPGNRGGQPQHF. The complete variable domain, with remaining parts taken from reference TRBV18 and TRBJ1-5, reads NAGVMQNPRHLVRRRGQEARLRCSPMKGHSHVYWYRQLPEEGLKFMVYLQKENIIDESGMPKERFSAEFPKEGPSILRIQQVVRGDSAAYFCASSPGNRGGQPQHFGDGTRLSIL.

This chain connects TRBV7-2 to TRBJ2-7; D is ambiguous. CDR3 length: 13 amino acids. The germline CDR1 and CDR2 sequences are SGHTA and FQGNSA. Trimming removed 2 bases from V and 1 base from J, with 6 bases in between. The CDR3 nucleotides are TGTGCCAGCAGCTTATTTCAATCCTACGAGCAGTACTTC. Encoded protein: CASSLFQSYEQYF. The full variable domain, completed using reference TRBV7-2 and TRBJ2-7, is GAGVSQSPSNKVTEKGKDVELRCDPISGHTALYWYRQSLGQGLEFLIYFQGNSAPDKSGLPSDRFSAERTGGSVSTLTIQRTQQEDSAVYLCASSLFQSYEQYFGPGTRLTVT.

This clone was recorded once. The genes are TRBV29-1 and TRBJ2-5; tentatively, D is TRBD2 (7 bases). The CDR3 has 13 residues. Germline-derived CDR1 and CDR2 are SQVTM and ANQGSEA. V gave up 2 bases and J gave up 2 bases, with 9 bases separating them. The CDR3 here is CSVESGTQETQYF. The CDR3 bases are TGCAGCGTTGAAAGCGGGACACAAGAGACCCAGTACTTC.

This clone is labeled medium-sized. The V gene is TRBV6-1, the J gene TRBJ1-5; D is undetermined. Germline CDR1 is MNHNS and CDR2 is SASEGT. Trimming shortened V by 2 bases and J by 7 bases, and 9 bases separated the two germline ends. This CDR3 is built from 13 residues. The CDR3 DNA follows: TGTGCCAGCAGTGAAACTTTTTCCCAGCCCCAGCATTTT. It codes for CASSETFSQPQHF.

The V and J genes are TRBV6-2 or TRBV6-3 and TRBJ2-3; 14 bases match TRBD2. The ends lost 5 bases at V and 8 bases at J; junction bases unmatched: 9. The CDR3 spans 16 residues. The germline CDR1 and CDR2 sequences are MNHEY and SVGEGT. The CDR3 loop is CASSTGTSGRVGTQYF. The DNA of the CDR3 is TGTGCCAGCAGTACCGGGACTAGCGGGAGAGTTGGTACGCAGTATTTT.

The gene calls are TRBV29-1 and TRBJ2-2, with TRBD2 matching over 9 bases. The V gene end was trimmed by 5 bases and the J gene end by 6 bases; junction bases not matched to a gene: 13. This CDR3 has 16 amino acids. Germline assignment: CDR1 SQVTM and CDR2 ANQGSEA. The CDR3: CSVMLLREGSAGELFF. In DNA, the CDR3 is TGCAGCGTTATGCTCCTGCGGGAGGGAAGTGCCGGGGAGCTGTTTTTT.

This chain uses TRBV5-1 with TRBJ1-2; D perhaps matches TRBD1 (6 bases). The CDR3 is 14 residues long. CDR1 is SGHRS and CDR2 is YFSETQ in the germline V gene. V was clipped by 0 bases and J by 3 bases, with 9 bases between them. The CDR3 protein is CASSLGGGDYGYTF. CDR3 nucleotide sequence: TGCGCCAGCAGCTTGGGCGGGGGCGACTATGGCTACACCTTC.

This clone was found once. The gene calls are TRBV30 and TRBJ1-6; 7 nucleotides match TRBD1. J was trimmed by 0 bases and V by 1 base; bases with no gene match: 3. Germline-derived CDR1 and CDR2 are GTSNPN and SVGIG (reference sequence). CDR3 length: 16 residues. CDR3 sequence reads: CAWSGRQGSYNSPLHF. Written as DNA, the CDR3 is TGTGCCTGGAGTGGCCGACAGGGCTCCTATAATTCACCCCTCCACTTT.

This clone was picked up a small number of times. The V and J genes are TRBV9 and TRBJ2-7; the D gene is possibly TRBD1 (6 bases). This CDR3 has 15 residues. Between the trimmed V and J ends, which lost 0 bases and 0 bases, there was a span of 10 bases. Germline V CDR1 and CDR2: SGDLS, YYNGEE. The CDR3 bases are TGTGCCAGCAGCGTAGGGGCAGGGGACTCCTACGAGCAGTACTTC. Its translation is CASSVGAGDSYEQYF. Full variable domain (remainder filled in from reference TRBV9 and TRBJ2-7): DSGVTQTPKHLITATGQRVTLRCSPRSGDLSVYWYQQSLDQGLQFLIQYYNGEERAKGNILERFSAQQFPDLHSELNLSSLELGDSALYFCASSVGAGDSYEQYFGPGTRLTVT.

The sample holds one count of this clone. This chain connects TRBV7-2 to TRBJ2-2; D gene unclear. This CDR3 has 18 residues. The germline gives CDR1 SGHTA, CDR2 FQGNSA. V was clipped by 1 base and J by 0 bases, with 15 bases between them. The DNA of the CDR3 is TGTGCCAGCAGCTTAGTTCCGAGGTATTCCGCGAACACCGGGGAGCTGTTTTTT. Protein product: CASSLVPRYSANTGELFF.

The chain joins TRBV19 to TRBJ2-1, with 7 bases identical to TRBD1. The CDR3 totals 16 residues. V gave up 2 bases and J gave up 0 bases; unmatched junction bases: 4. Germline CDR1 LNHDA, CDR2 SQIVND (reference sequence). The CDR3, as DNA: TGTGCCAGTAGTATACCAGACAGGGTCTCCTACAATGAGCAGTTCTTC. Translating gives CASSIPDRVSYNEQFF.

This chain joins TRBV6-5 and TRBJ1-4; TRBD1 matches at 9 bases. The CDR3 length is 16 residues. Germline V lookup: CDR1 MNHEY, CDR2 SVGAGI. Trimming took 3 bases from V and 5 from J; bases not matched to a gene: 7. The CDR3 here is CASSYSGGTGNEKLFF. CDR3 DNA sequence: TGTGCCAGCAGTTATTCAGGGGGGACAGGGAATGAAAAACTGTTTTTT.

The chain is built from TRBV18 and TRBJ1-2; D gene uncertain. The germline CDR1 and CDR2 sequences are KGHSH and LQKENI. This CDR3 spans 13 amino acids. V dropped 0 bases and J dropped 3 bases, with 5 bases sitting between them. The CDR3: CASSPPEDYGYTF. CDR3 coding DNA: TGTGCCAGCTCACCACCGGAGGACTATGGCTACACCTTC.

A remark on this clone: The identical CDR3 is also encoded by other nucleotide sequences in the sample. The V call is TRBV9, the J call TRBJ2-7; 11 bases agree with TRBD1. V gave up 6 bases and J gave up 4 bases; unmatched junction bases: 9. Per germline, CDR1 SGDLS and CDR2 YYNGEE. The CDR3 runs 15 residues. The CDR3 loop reads CASNPTGQGAYEQYF. CDR3 sequence (DNA): TGTGCCAGCAACCCTACTGGACAGGGGGCTTACGAGCAGTACTTC.

This rearrangement joins TRBV29-1 to TRBJ1-1; possibly TRBD1 for D (5 bases). Germline V gene lookup returns CDR1 SQVTM and CDR2 ANQGSEA. V was pared by 4 bases and J by 0 bases, with 12 bases between. The CDR3 length is 14 residues. The CDR3 reads CSVGAGWLNTEAFF. CDR3 bases: TGCAGCGTTGGGGCAGGGTGGTTGAACACTGAAGCTTTCTTT.

The J gene is TRBJ1-4, the V gene TRBV7-9; TRBD1 agrees at 7 bases. Germline V gives CDR1 SEHNR, CDR2 FQNEAQ (reference sequence). V lost 5 bases and J lost 4; bases outside the gene matches: 7. This CDR3 region has 15 residues. The CDR3 DNA reads as TGTGCCAGCAGCCCCTCGGGACAGATTAATGAAAAACTGTTTTTT. Amino acids: CASSPSGQINEKLFF.

The V call is TRBV9, the J call TRBJ2-1, with a tentative D call TRBD2 (5 bases). Germline CDR1 and CDR2: SGDLS and YYNGEE. This CDR3 is built from 15 residues. Trimming removed 0 bases at V and 5 bases at J, with 12 bases between. The CDR3 loop reads CASSVALADNNEQFF. The CDR3 nucleotides are TGTGCCAGCAGCGTAGCCCTAGCAGACAACAATGAGCAGTTCTTC.

This clone was seen just once. V usage is TRBV9 and J usage is TRBJ2-5; 8 nucleotides agree with TRBD2. The CDR3 covers 16 residues. Germline V gives CDR1 SGDLS, CDR2 YYNGEE. V lost 3 bases, J lost 4 bases, and 11 bases stayed unmatched. The CDR3 coding sequence is TGTGCCAGCAGCGGGGCAAGCGGGAGATCGGGAGAGACCCAGTACTTC. Residues: CASSGASGRSGETQYF.

The gene calls are TRBV24-1 and TRBJ2-3, with 8 bases matching TRBD2. The CDR3 is made up of 17 amino acids. The junction had 12 bases not matched to a gene; V was cut back by 4 bases and J by 4 bases. The germline V gene encodes CDR1 KGHDR and CDR2 SFDVKD. For the CDR3, the DNA is TGTGCCACCAGTGACCCCATAGCGGGAAAAGGGGCAGATACGCAGTATTTT. This sequence encodes CATSDPIAGKGADTQYF.

The V and J genes are TRBV5-4 and TRBJ2-1; D possibly corresponds to TRBD2 (6 bases). This CDR3 is built from 16 residues. The V end lost 4 bases, the J end lost 0 bases, and 14 bases lay between the germline ends. From germline, CDR1 is SGHNT and CDR2 YYREEE (reference sequence). The CDR3 DNA follows: TGTGCCAGCAGCCTGGGAGGAGAAACCTCCTACAATGAGCAGTTCTTC. The encoded protein is CASSLGGETSYNEQFF.

This chain joins TRBV5-4 and TRBJ1-1, with 7 bases fitting TRBD1. Germline V gene lookup returns CDR1 SGHNT and CDR2 YYREEE (reference sequence). CDR3 size: 13 residues. V gave up 4 bases and J gave up 7 bases; unmatched junction bases: 7. In DNA form, the CDR3 reads TGTGCCAGCAGCAACAGGGGAATTGATGAAGCTTTCTTT. It encodes CASSNRGIDEAFF.